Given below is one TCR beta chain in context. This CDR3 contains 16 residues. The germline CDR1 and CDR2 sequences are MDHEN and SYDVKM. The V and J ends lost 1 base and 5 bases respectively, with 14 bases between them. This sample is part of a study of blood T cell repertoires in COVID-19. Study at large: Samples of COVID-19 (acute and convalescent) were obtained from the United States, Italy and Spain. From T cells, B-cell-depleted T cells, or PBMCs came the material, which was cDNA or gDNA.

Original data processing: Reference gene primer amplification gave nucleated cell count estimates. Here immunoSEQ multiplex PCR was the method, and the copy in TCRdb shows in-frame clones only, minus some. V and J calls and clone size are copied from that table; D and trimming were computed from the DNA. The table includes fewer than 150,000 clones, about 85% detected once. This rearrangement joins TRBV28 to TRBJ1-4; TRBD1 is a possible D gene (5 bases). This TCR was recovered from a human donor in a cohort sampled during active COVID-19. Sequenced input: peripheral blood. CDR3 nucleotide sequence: TGTGCCAGCAGTTTATACAACGGGGGTACAAATGAAAAACTGTTTTTT. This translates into CASSLYNGGTNEKLFF.